These T cell receptor beta chains were read from a single sample in a study of cytomegalovirus exposure and HLA in healthy donors. Method: immunoSEQ multiplex PCR; TCRdb's copy keeps in-frame clones and lacks some. The top ten clones hold 1.5% to 2% of a sample with approximately 160,000 clones, 75% to 90% of them seen once. Sequenced: PBMCs. The origin of the receptors is a woman under 30 in good health and CMV-seronegative. CDR3s include the opening cysteine and the closing phenylalanine or tryptophan.

v_call	j_call	cdr3_aa
TRBV18	TRBJ2-3	CASSPPYTQDLDTQYF
TRBV2	TRBJ1-6	CASTERGTVGSPLHF
TRBV27	TRBJ1-1	CASSLRTVNTEAFF
TRBV4-1	TRBJ1-3	CASSLGGGTGNTIYF
TRBV6-1	TRBJ2-5	CASSEGVGGAQTQYF
TRBV7-3	TRBJ2-2	CASSLKGQTGHYSRELFF
TRBV28	TRBJ2-7	CASSLDGVHEQYF
TRBV30	TRBJ1-5	CAWTKQSINQPQHF
TRBV5-6	TRBJ1-5	CASSLRGHDQPQHF
TRBV2	TRBJ2-1	CASSLDRRRYNEQFF
TRBV5-1	TRBJ2-5	CASSLGLGGAQPQETQYF
TRBV7-8	TRBJ1-1	CASSATAANTEAFF
TRBV4-2	TRBJ1-3	CASSLSTGNTIYF
TRBV18	TRBJ2-5	CASSPGLAGLETQYF
TRBV18	TRBJ2-1	CASSPPGAAYNEQFF
TRBV11-1	TRBJ1-1	CASSSSRDRGAVNTEAFF
TRBV9	TRBJ1-2	CASSATGRNANYGYTF
TRBV7-9	TRBJ1-2	CAGKTTELYGYTF
TRBV14	TRBJ2-7	CASSQDSSGTPLPNYEQYF
TRBV21-1	TRBJ1-6	CASSKPIGGVPSSYNSPLHF
TRBV28	TRBJ1-2	CASSLFRGLNYGYTF
TRBV10-3	TRBJ2-1	CAISAGTGGYNEQFF
TRBV5-4	TRBJ1-6	CASRVGADSPLHF
TRBV5-6	TRBJ1-2	CASSLADLASYGYTF
TRBV28	TRBJ1-2	CASSLTPRGPNYGYTF
TRBV29-1	TRBJ2-1	CSVLKGSGRGGNEQFF
TRBV7-8	TRBJ2-4	CASSLGSRGDIQYF
TRBV5-1	-	CASSPGQGAYYEQYF
TRBV10-3	TRBJ2-7	CAISESQEGALSNEQYF
TRBV28	TRBJ2-4	CASSFRLAGGLIQYF
TRBV7-9	TRBJ1-4	CASSPTGLATLFF
TRBV5-4	-	CASSLRGRYEQYF
TRBV19	TRBJ2-5	CASSIIAGGVETQYF
TRBV28	TRBJ2-1	CASRTRTSGIYNEQFF
TRBV25-1	TRBJ2-7	CASSESDREGSYEQYF
TRBV29-1	TRBJ1-1	CSFQGYTEAFF